This T cell receptor (beta chain) stems from a study of tumor-infiltrating lymphocytes in primary liver carcinoma. Study-wide points: Only about 7-25% of top clones were detected in each of the five tumor regions.

Regarding this clonotype: Antigen: not known. The junction does not match germline at one end; this may be a read error.

cDNA specific to TCR beta was made from approximately 0.55 ug of total RNA, with a constant-region primer employed for priming. Modified slightly, ARM-PCR produced TCR beta libraries over three nested multiplex PCR rounds. In the first two PCR rounds, TRBV1-TRBV30 forward primers were paired with a C-beta reverse primer, and each round lasted roughly 10 cycles. TCRdb itself ran the multiplex PCR reads through MiXCR, one entry per CDR3 protein. This sample carries roughly 30,000 distinct CDR3 sequences, about 82% of them seen once, and the ten largest clones take 35% to 40%. The tissue used was unsorted bulk material of about 20-33 mg. RNA and DNA were co-extracted from it with the AllPrep DNA/RNA mini kit. Over 80% viable tumor cells were present in every tumor sample. This CDR3 spans 13 amino acids.

This receptor was identified in a man aged 35-49 years with primary liver carcinoma and hepatitis B virus infection. This sequence joins TRBV12-3 or TRBV12-4 and TRBJ2-2; D gene unclear. The sample taken for sequencing was liver tumor tissue from sampling region 5. The subset here: tumor region T5, tumor centre. CDR3 in amino acids: CTSSPQIAGELFF. The DNA for the CDR3 is TGTACCAGCAGCCCCCAGATAGCCGGGGAGCTGTTTTTT.